The 25 T cell receptor beta chains presented below share a single source sample, sequenced in a study of T cell responses to AZD1222 COVID-19 vaccine. The assay was immunoSEQ multiplex PCR, and TCRdb's table has in-frame clones only and misses some. The table lists about 88,000 clones, about 89% of them singletons. The specimen was peripheral blood, collected 28 days after the second AZD1222 dose. All receptors derive from an adult who received the AZD1222 COVID-19 vaccine.

The chain is built from TRBV30 and TRBJ1-3; possible D gene TRBD1, 6 bases. The CDR3 totals 14 residues. The ends were cut back, 5 bases at V and 0 bases at J, with 11 bases in the middle. Germline V gene lookup returns CDR1 GTSNPN and CDR2 SVGIG (reference sequence). In DNA form, the CDR3 reads TGTGCCTGGGTAACAGGGACCTCTGGAAACACCATATATTTT. Translating it yields CAWVTGTSGNTIYF.

The genes are TRBV30 and TRBJ2-7; TRBD2 aligns across 9 bases. The germline CDR1 and CDR2 sequences are GTSNPN and SVGIG (reference sequence). After removal of 5 bases from V and 3 bases from J, the junction contained 2 bases not matched to a gene. CDR3 length: 12 amino acids. The CDR3 sequence: CAWATSGYEQYF. For the CDR3, the DNA is TGTGCCTGGGCGACTAGCGGCTACGAGCAGTACTTC.

The chain recombines TRBV6-1 with TRBJ2-5; D unresolved. The CDR3 has 12 residues. V was cut by 6 bases and J by 1 base, with 6 bases left in between. From germline, CDR1 is MNHNS and CDR2 SASEGT. CDR3 bases: TGTGCCAGCAGCGAACTCCAAGAGACCCAGTACTTC. Its translation is CASSELQETQYF.

This chain connects TRBV9 to TRBJ2-1; 9 bases line up with TRBD2. J lost 6 bases, V lost 1 base, and 8 bases had no gene match. The CDR3 totals 16 residues. Germline V gene lookup returns CDR1 SGDLS and CDR2 YYNGEE. The CDR3 nucleotides are TGTGCCAGCAGCGTAAGCGGGGGGTCAAGTGTCAATGAGCAGTTCTTC. Amino acid sequence: CASSVSGGSSVNEQFF. Full variable domain (rest looked up from reference TRBV9 and TRBJ2-1): DSGVTQTPKHLITATGQRVTLRCSPRSGDLSVYWYQQSLDQGLQFLIQYYNGEERAKGNILERFSAQQFPDLHSELNLSSLELGDSALYFCASSVSGGSSVNEQFFGPGTRLTVL.

This clone was seen a handful of times. The chain has TRBV5-4 and TRBJ2-1; D may be TRBD2 (7 bases). The length of the CDR3 is 15 residues. V lost 2 bases to trimming and J lost 4 bases, with 13 bases between them. Germline loops: CDR1 SGHNT, CDR2 YYREEE (reference sequence). The CDR3 protein is CASSFRGGGYNEQFF. The CDR3 DNA is TGTGCCAGCAGCTTCAGAGGGGGGGGTTACAATGAGCAGTTCTTC.

The chain couples TRBV9 to TRBJ2-1; 9 bases fit TRBD2. Per the germline V gene, CDR1 is SGDLS and CDR2 is YYNGEE. Trimming cost V 0 bases and J 5 bases; bases outside gene matches: 3. The length of the CDR3 is 15 residues. The CDR3 coding sequence is TGTGCCAGCAGCGTAGACCAGCGGGGGGACAATGAGCAGTTCTTC. Translating it yields CASSVDQRGDNEQFF.

The chain employs TRBV29-1 and TRBJ1-1, with TRBD1 matching over 7 bases. The CDR3 runs 14 residues. After removal of 1 base from V and 4 bases from J, the junction contained 6 bases not matched to a gene. Germline CDR1 is SQVTM and CDR2 is ANQGSEA. CDR3 DNA: TGCAGCGTTGAAGGACAGGGAATGGGCACTGAAGCTTTCTTT. Translating it yields CSVEGQGMGTEAFF.

The CDR3 DNA sequence: TGTGCCAGCAGCGTAGTAGACAGAGGAAACACCATATATTTT. It specifies CASSVVDRGNTIYF. The V gene is TRBV9, the J gene TRBJ1-3; possibly TRBD1 for D (5 bases). V dropped 0 bases and J dropped 4 bases, with 8 bases sitting between them. This CDR3 is built from 14 residues. CDR1 SGDLS and CDR2 YYNGEE come from the germline V gene. The full variable domain, in which reference TRBV9 and TRBJ1-3 provide the parts outside the CDR3, is DSGVTQTPKHLITATGQRVTLRCSPRSGDLSVYWYQQSLDQGLQFLIQYYNGEERAKGNILERFSAQQFPDLHSELNLSSLELGDSALYFCASSVVDRGNTIYFGEGSWLTVV.

The rearrangement links TRBV4-1 to TRBJ1-1; tentatively, D is TRBD1 (5 bases). The CDR3 contains 15 residues. Trimming removed 0 bases from V and 4 bases from J, with 12 bases in between. In germline, CDR1 is MGHRA, CDR2 YSYEKL. CDR3 bases: TGCGCCAGCAGCCAAGATCACGGGGCGCGCACTGAAGCTTTCTTT. It is translated as CASSQDHGARTEAFF.

V and J are TRBV5-6 and TRBJ2-7; TRBD2 might be the D (7 bases). The CDR3 is 14 residues long. V was cut by 0 bases and J by 6 bases, with 13 bases left in between. Germline V gene data show CDR1 as SGHDT and CDR2 as YYEEEE. CDR3 amino acids: CASSLVRGAGEQYF. The CDR3 nucleotides read TGTGCCAGCAGCTTGGTTCGGGGGGCGGGCGAGCAGTACTTC.

The rearrangement joins TRBV5-6 to TRBJ1-2; 7 bases fit TRBD1. Germline values: CDR1 SGHDT, CDR2 YYEEEE. V was pared by 4 bases and J by 4 bases, with 13 bases of the junction left unmatched. The CDR3 loop spans 16 amino acids. The CDR3 sequence is CASSPHGATGSYGYTF. The CDR3 DNA reads as TGTGCCAGCAGCCCACATGGGGCGACAGGGTCCTATGGCTACACCTTC.

This clone was counted a few times. This rearrangement joins TRBV5-1 to TRBJ2-6; no definite D call. CDR1 and CDR2 from the germline V gene are SGHRS and YFSETQ. The CDR3 runs 14 residues. Trimming removed 6 bases from V and 0 bases from J, with 7 bases in between. CDR3 DNA sequence: TGCGCCAGCAAAATTGTCTCTGGGGCCAACGTCCTGACTTTC. Amino acid sequence: CASKIVSGANVLTF.

The CDR3 region is CASSLAGQDPEAFF. CDR3 nucleotide sequence: TGCGCCAGCAGCTTGGCCGGGCAGGACCCTGAAGCTTTCTTT. V and J are TRBV5-1 and TRBJ1-1, with unresolved D. The CDR3 consists of 14 residues. The V end was cut by 0 bases, the J end by 6 bases, with 12 bases between. Per the germline V gene, CDR1 is SGHRS and CDR2 is YFSETQ.

The sample holds a few counts of this clone. The chain has TRBV7-8 and TRBJ2-1; D gene uncertain. CDR3 length: 17 residues. Per the germline V gene, CDR1 is SGHVS and CDR2 is FQNEAQ. Trimming took 2 bases from V and 4 from J, leaving 18 bases between them. CDR3 amino acids: CASSLPLRFSRYNEQFF. The CDR3 bases are TGTGCCAGCAGCTTACCGTTACGTTTCAGCAGGTACAATGAGCAGTTCTTC.

The CDR3 sequence is CASSLRTGGETEAFF. CDR3 bases: TGTGCCAGCTCATTACGAACGGGTGGTGAGACTGAAGCTTTCTTT. J is TRBJ1-1 and V is TRBV18; D uncertain. The ends were cut back, 5 bases at V and 5 bases at J, with 18 bases in the middle. Germline V gene data show CDR1 as KGHSH and CDR2 as LQKENI. The CDR3 totals 15 residues.

The V gene is TRBV7-2, the J gene TRBJ1-1; possible D gene TRBD1, 6 bases. The CDR3 extends over 12 amino acids. CDR1 and CDR2 (germline): SGHTA, FQGNSA. V was cut by 5 bases and J by 10 bases, with 14 bases left in between. CDR3 residues: CASSTQGNGAFF. For the CDR3, the DNA is TGTGCCAGCAGCACCCAGGGGAACGGAGCTTTCTTT.

The V gene is TRBV2, the J gene TRBJ2-7; 10 bases fit TRBD1. Germline CDR1 and CDR2: SNHLY and FYNNEI. CDR3 length: 14 amino acids. V shed 6 bases and J 1 base; nucleotides not matched to a gene: 3. The CDR3 loop is CASSRDRGSYEQYF. CDR3 bases: TGTGCCAGCAGCCGGGACAGGGGATCCTACGAGCAGTACTTC.

V and J are TRBV20-1 and TRBJ2-7, with unresolved D. CDR1 is DFQATT, CDR2 SNEGSKA, per germline (reference sequence). Deletions cut 3 bases from V and 1 base from J, with 7 bases between. The CDR3 consists of 12 residues. CDR3 protein: CSASGISYEQYF. Written as DNA, the CDR3 is TGCAGTGCTAGTGGGATATCCTACGAGCAGTACTTC.

This clone is a singleton in its sample. This rearrangement joins TRBV6-6 to TRBJ1-5, with 7 bases identical to TRBD1. This CDR3 contains 16 residues. Germline V gives CDR1 MNHNY, CDR2 SVGAGI (reference sequence). V gave up 8 bases and J gave up 0 bases; unmatched junction bases: 10. The CDR3 reads CASRDRERFSNQPQHF. DNA for the CDR3: TGTGCCAGCCGAGACAGGGAGCGCTTTAGCAATCAGCCCCAGCATTTT.

The chain combines TRBV5-1 with TRBJ2-7; the D gene is possibly TRBD1 (8 bases). This CDR3 region has 13 residues. In germline, CDR1 is SGHRS, CDR2 YFSETQ. V was cut by 4 bases and J by 7 bases, with 15 bases left in between. DNA of the CDR3: TGCGCCAGCAGCCATGGACAGGGAGGGGAGCAGTACTTC. Its translation is CASSHGQGGEQYF.

V and J are TRBV5-1 and TRBJ2-3, with a weak D call TRBD1 (5 bases). V lost 7 bases to trimming and J lost 6 bases, with 15 bases between them. Germline V gene data show CDR1 as SGHRS and CDR2 as YFSETQ. The CDR3 has 13 amino acids. The CDR3 is CASHPGSWDTQYF. In nucleotides, the CDR3 is TGCGCCAGCCACCCAGGGTCCTGGGATACGCAGTATTTT. Filled out from reference TRBV5-1 and TRBJ2-3, the complete variable domain reads KAGVTQTPRYLIKTRGQQVTLSCSPISGHRSVSWYQQTPGQGLQFLFEYFSETQRNKGNFPGRFSGRQFSNSRSEMNVSTLELGDSALYLCASHPGSWDTQYFGPGTRLTVL.

The V and J genes are TRBV7-6 and TRBJ2-7; D gene unclear. V was shortened by 5 bases and J by 3 bases, with 14 bases between the two germline ends. The germline V gene encodes CDR1 SGHVS and CDR2 FNYEAQ. The CDR3 loop spans 14 amino acids. CDR3 DNA sequence: TGTGCCAGCAGCCCGACTCACCAAAACTACGAGCAGTACTTC. Protein: CASSPTHQNYEQYF. The full variable domain, its missing parts supplied by reference TRBV7-6 and TRBJ2-7, is GAGVSQSPRYKVTKRGQDVALRCDPISGHVSLYWYRQALGQGPEFLTYFNYEAQQDKSGLPNDRFSAERPEGSISTLTIQRTEQRDSAMYRCASSPTHQNYEQYFGPGTRLTVT.

The chain recombines TRBV25-1 with TRBJ1-3; 7 bases agree with TRBD1. This CDR3 comprises 14 residues. J was trimmed by 2 bases and V by 7 bases; bases with no gene match: 5. Germline values: CDR1 MGHDK, CDR2 SYGVNS. CDR3 protein: CASTDRATGNTIYF. In DNA form, the CDR3 reads TGTGCCAGCACCGACAGGGCGACTGGAAACACCATATATTTT.

V gene TRBV3-1 (or the pseudogene TRBV3-2) combines with J gene TRBJ2-2, with D tentatively TRBD2 (5 bases). The CDR3 is 16 amino acids. Germline V lookup: CDR1 LGHDT, CDR2 YNNKEL (reference sequence). Trimming shortened V by 4 bases and J by 0 bases, and 12 bases separated the two germline ends. The chain's CDR3 is CASSPSRTSNTGELFF. The CDR3 bases are TGTGCCAGCAGCCCATCACGGACTTCGAACACCGGGGAGCTGTTTTTT.

V and J are TRBV30 and TRBJ1-2; D is uncertain. V lost 2 bases and J lost 4, with 8 bases in between. Germline values: CDR1 GTSNPN, CDR2 SVGIG (reference sequence). This CDR3 spans 12 amino acids. CDR3 nucleotides: TGTGCCTGGAGTTTGGCGGGCTATGGCTACACCTTC. Amino acids: CAWSLAGYGYTF.